This T cell receptor (beta chain) is drawn from a study of blood T cell repertoires in COVID-19. Across the whole study: Whether acute or convalescent, the COVID-19 samples came from the United States, Italy and Spain. Nucleic acid was either cDNA or gDNA, and it came from T cells, B-cell-depleted T cells, or PBMCs.

Participant age was roughly 18 to 90 years, and participants resided in fewer than 30 US areas. Germline CDR1 is SGHNT and CDR2 is YYREEE (reference sequence). The CDR3 runs to 15 residues. The trim removed 1 base at V and 13 bases at J, leaving 11 bases unmatched. This clone was found once. Sequencing was performed with immunoSEQ multiplex PCR; in TCRdb, only in-frame clones are kept and a portion is missing. In the table there are around 400,000 clones, nearly 90% of which are singletons. The V and J genes are TRBV5-4 and TRBJ1-6, with 7 bases lining up with TRBD1. This receptor was identified in a woman younger than 35 who had been exposed to COVID-19. Sequenced: PBMCs or T cells enriched from blood (not recorded which). The CDR3 DNA reads TGTGCCAGCAGCTTGAGTCGGACAGGAACACCGCCCCTCCACTTT. Translated: CASSLSRTGTPPLHF.